Each of the 2 T cell receptor beta chains below was sequenced from the same sample in a study of tumor-infiltrating lymphocytes in localized non-small cell lung cancer. Assay used: immunoSEQ multiplex PCR; TCRdb lists only in-frame clones, some missing. Altogether approximately 24,000 clones are present, 50% to 80% being singletons, with the ten largest covering roughly 5%. Specimen: lung tumor tissue. The receptors were gathered from a human donor with non-small cell lung cancer.

The J gene is TRBJ2-5, the V gene TRBV5-1, with 10 bases identical to TRBD1. The ends lost 0 bases at V and 5 bases at J; junction bases unmatched: 7. Germline V gene lookup returns CDR1 SGHRS and CDR2 YFSETQ. The CDR3 extends over 16 amino acids. CDR3 coding DNA: TGCGCCAGCAGCTTGGGCACTGGACAGGGGGAGGAGACCCAGTACTTC. Translated, it gives CASSLGTGQGEETQYF.

The V gene is TRBV10-3, the J gene TRBJ2-7; 9 bases agree with TRBD1. Trimming took 6 bases from V and 5 from J; bases not matched to a gene: 5. The germline V gene encodes CDR1 ENHRY and CDR2 SYGVKD. The length of the CDR3 is 13 residues. The CDR3, as DNA: TGTGCCATCAGCGACAGGGGGTTCAACGAGCAGTACTTC. Its protein is CAISDRGFNEQYF.